These 19 T cell receptor beta chains were all obtained from the same sample, sequenced in a study of cytomegalovirus exposure and HLA in healthy donors. PCR employed 60 Vbeta and 13 Jbeta primers. Clones were sequenced by immunoSEQ multiplex PCR, and TCRdb holds only the in-frame ones, with some missing. The table shows about 180,000 clones, with about 77% occurring only once. The specimen sequenced was PBMCs. These receptor sequences come from a man aged 60-69 years in good health and CMV-seronegative.

CDR3 sequence: CAIRGTGGEGNTIYF. CDR3 nucleotide sequence: TGTGCCATCCGAGGGACAGGGGGCGAAGGAAACACCATATATTTT. The V call is TRBV10-3, the J call TRBJ1-3; TRBD1 matches 12 bases. V trimming: 8 bases; J trimming: 4 bases; junction bases outside the gene matches: 6. This CDR3 contains 15 residues. From germline, CDR1 is ENHRY and CDR2 SYGVKD.

The rearrangement links TRBV19 to TRBJ1-2; D possibly corresponds to TRBD1 (5 bases). CDR1 and CDR2 (germline): LNHDA, SQIVND (reference sequence). Trimming cost V 5 bases and J 2 bases, with 21 bases left between them. The CDR3 runs to 17 residues. CDR3 sequence reads: CASSPSGSRGGNYGYTF. CDR3 nucleotides: TGTGCCAGTAGTCCCTCGGGATCGAGGGGAGGGAACTATGGCTACACCTTC. The full variable domain, its missing parts supplied by reference TRBV19 and TRBJ1-2, is DGGITQSPKYLFRKEGQNVTLSCEQNLNHDAMYWYRQDPGQGLRLIYYSQIVNDFQKGDIAEGYSVSREKKESFPLTVTSAQKNPTAFYLCASSPSGSRGGNYGYTFGSGTRLTVV.

The chain joins TRBV7-2 to TRBJ2-7, with a possible D match to TRBD2 (5 bases). Trimming took 2 bases from V and 4 from J, leaving 15 bases between them. This CDR3 is built from 15 residues. Germline V lookup: CDR1 SGHTA, CDR2 FQGNSA. The DNA of the CDR3 is TGTGCCAGCAGCTTATCGGGGAGTCGGGTTTACGAGCAGTACTTC. Translated, it gives CASSLSGSRVYEQYF.

The V call is TRBV2, the J call TRBJ2-7, with D possibly TRBD2 on 6 matching bases. The CDR3 is made up of 12 amino acids. The V end lost 7 bases, the J end lost 2 bases, and 9 bases lay between the germline ends. Germline V lookup: CDR1 SNHLY, CDR2 FYNNEI. CDR3 sequence (DNA): TGTGCCAGCAAGGGACTTACCTACGAGCAGTACTTC. Translated: CASKGLTYEQYF.

This clone was picked up one time. CDR3 in amino acids: CASSLVLRGGAKNTEAFF. CDR3 DNA: TGTGCCAGCAGCTTAGTTCTACGTGGAGGGGCTAAGAACACTGAAGCTTTCTTT. J is TRBJ1-1 and V is TRBV7-8, with a tentative D call TRBD1 (5 bases). Trimming left V 1 base short and J 1 base short, with 19 bases between. Germline V lookup: CDR1 SGHVS, CDR2 FQNEAQ. This CDR3 is built from 18 residues.

The chain is built from TRBV2 and TRBJ2-1; 12 nucleotides align to TRBD2. CDR3 length equals 14 residues. After removal of 8 bases from V and 7 bases from J, the junction contained 6 bases not matched to a gene. The germline V gene has CDR1 SNHLY and CDR2 FYNNEI. The CDR3 DNA is TGTGCCAGCCAAACTAGCGGGAGGTCAAATGAGCAGTTCTTC. It codes for CASQTSGRSNEQFF.

This clone has a handful of counts. This chain connects TRBV7-9 to TRBJ2-5, with TRBD2 matching over 8 bases. The germline gives CDR1 SEHNR, CDR2 FQNEAQ (reference sequence). Trimming took 5 bases from V and 5 from J; bases not matched to a gene: 13. The CDR3 loop spans 16 amino acids. The CDR3 bases are TGTGCCAGCAGCCCACCGGGGCGCGGGGGGTTGGAGACCCAGTACTTC. Amino acid sequence: CASSPPGRGGLETQYF.

This clone was recorded only once. This chain joins TRBV4-3 and TRBJ2-5, with a possible D match to TRBD1 (6 bases). Germline CDR1 and CDR2: LGHNA and YSLEER. Trimming took off 6 bases at V and 4 bases at J, with 6 bases between the two ends. The CDR3 has 11 residues. DNA for the CDR3: TGCGCCAGCAGACAGGGAGAGACCCAGTACTTC. Translating it yields CASRQGETQYF.

The genes are TRBV4-1 and TRBJ1-3; a possible D gene is TRBD1 (5 bases). Germline CDR1 and CDR2: MGHRA and YSYEKL. The CDR3 has 15 amino acids. Trimming removed 1 base from V and 4 bases from J, with 11 bases in between. CDR3 residues: CASSQVREKGNTIYF. For the CDR3, the DNA is TGCGCCAGCAGCCAAGTCAGGGAAAAAGGAAACACCATATATTTT.

There are a few counts of this clone. The chain employs TRBV5-1 and TRBJ2-5; TRBD1 aligns across 7 bases. The J call is doubtful: the DNA matches TRBJ2-7 better. CDR3 size: 15 residues. Germline lookup yields CDR1 SGHRS and CDR2 YFSETQ. The CDR3 bases are TGCGCCAGCAGCTTGGTGGACAGGCTAACCTACGAGCAGTACTTC. As protein: CASSLVDRLTYEQYF.

The chain employs TRBV15 and TRBJ1-5; no definite D call. Germline CDR1 and CDR2: LNHNV and YYDKDF (reference sequence). The CDR3 runs to 13 residues. V was pared by 3 bases and J by 2 bases, with 5 bases between. The CDR3 sequence: CATSRGGNQPQHF. In DNA form, the CDR3 reads TGTGCCACCAGCAGGGGAGGCAATCAGCCCCAGCATTTT.

V is TRBV2 and J is TRBJ2-5, with 10 bases matching TRBD1. The germline V gene encodes CDR1 SNHLY and CDR2 FYNNEI. The CDR3 is made up of 15 amino acids. V lost 2 bases and J lost 3; bases outside the gene matches: 3. The CDR3 DNA reads TGTGCCAGCAGTGAACCGGGACAGGGGAAAGAGACCCAGTACTTC. Amino acid sequence: CASSEPGQGKETQYF.

V is TRBV5-6 and J is TRBJ2-1, with TRBD2 matching 8 bases. The germline CDR1 and CDR2 sequences are SGHDT and YYEEEE. This CDR3 region has 15 residues. J lost 2 bases, V lost 4 bases, and 5 bases had no gene match. CDR3 sequence reads: CASSPIAGTYNEQFF. In DNA form, the CDR3 reads TGTGCCAGCAGCCCTATAGCGGGAACCTACAATGAGCAGTTCTTC.

The gene calls are TRBV7-8 and TRBJ2-5; 9 nucleotides agree with TRBD2. V lost 7 bases and J lost 1; bases outside the gene matches: 10. The CDR3 length is 16 residues. Germline CDR1 is SGHVS and CDR2 is FQNEAQ. Here the CDR3 DNA reads TGTGCCAGCACCCGCAGCCCAGCGGGGGGCCAAGAGACCCAGTACTTC. This gives the protein CASTRSPAGGQETQYF.

This clone was picked up a small number of times. The chain joins TRBV18 to TRBJ1-2, with D maybe TRBD1 (5 bases). The CDR3 runs 14 residues. Germline V gives CDR1 KGHSH, CDR2 LQKENI. Trimming took off 3 bases at V and 2 bases at J, with 10 bases between the two ends. CDR3 protein: CASSPPGGNYGYTF. The CDR3 DNA reads TGTGCCAGCTCACCTCCGGGGGGAAACTATGGCTACACCTTC.

CDR3 nucleotides: TGTGCCAGCAGAGGTCCACAGGGGGCGCGGGACACCGGGGAGCTGTTTTTT. This codes for CASRGPQGARDTGELFF. J is TRBJ2-2 and V is TRBV25-1; TRBD1 matches at 9 bases. Looked up from germline, CDR1 is MGHDK and CDR2 is SYGVNS. The V segment lost 6 bases and the J segment 3 bases; nucleotides outside the gene matches: 11. The CDR3 loop spans 17 amino acids.

The chain has TRBV28 and TRBJ1-2; possibly TRBD1 for D (6 bases). The V end was cut by 7 bases, the J end by 8 bases, with 17 bases between. The CDR3 runs 13 residues. Germline-derived CDR1 and CDR2 are MDHEN and SYDVKM. Here the CDR3 DNA reads TGTGCCAGCACCCCGGGGGGCTTACTCGGCTACACCTTC. Translation gives CASTPGGLLGYTF.

This chain connects TRBV7-9 to TRBJ1-1; no definite D call. V lost 1 base to trimming and J lost 4 bases, with 7 bases between them. This CDR3 contains 13 residues. Germline V gene lookup returns CDR1 SEHNR and CDR2 FQNEAQ (reference sequence). This CDR3 reads CASSLVRGTEAFF. The CDR3 nucleotides are TGTGCCAGCAGCTTAGTTCGGGGCACTGAAGCTTTCTTT.

The chain links TRBV28 to TRBJ2-3; tentative D call: TRBD2 (6 bases). The germline CDR1 and CDR2 sequences are MDHEN and SYDVKM. V was shortened by 8 bases and J by 5 bases, with 17 bases between the two germline ends. This CDR3 region has 14 residues. As DNA, the CDR3 is TGTGCCAGCCTAGGCGGGACGGCGGGAGATACGCAGTATTTT. This codes for CASLGGTAGDTQYF.